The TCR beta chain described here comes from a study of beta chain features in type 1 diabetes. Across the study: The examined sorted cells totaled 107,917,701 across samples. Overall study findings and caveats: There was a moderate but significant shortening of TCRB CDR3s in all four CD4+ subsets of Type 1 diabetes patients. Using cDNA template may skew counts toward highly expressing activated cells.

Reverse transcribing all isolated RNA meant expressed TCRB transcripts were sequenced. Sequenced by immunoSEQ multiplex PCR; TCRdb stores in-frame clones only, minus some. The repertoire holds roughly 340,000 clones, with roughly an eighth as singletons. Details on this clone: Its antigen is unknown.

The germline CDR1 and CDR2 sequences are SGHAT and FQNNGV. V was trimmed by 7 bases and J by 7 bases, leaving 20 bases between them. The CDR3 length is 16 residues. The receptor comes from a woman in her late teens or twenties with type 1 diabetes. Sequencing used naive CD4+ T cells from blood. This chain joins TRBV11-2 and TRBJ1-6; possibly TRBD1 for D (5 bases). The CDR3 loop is CASNPRGGAANSPLHF. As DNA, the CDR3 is TGTGCCAGCAACCCTAGGGGAGGAGCGGCAAATTCACCCCTCCACTTT.